A selection of T cell receptor beta chains follows, all from one sample in a study of T cells in Graves' hyperthyroidism and ophthalmopathy. MiXCR was run by TCRdb on the multiplex PCR reads, yielding one entry per CDR3 protein. This table has hundreds of thousands of distinct CDR3 sequences, around 15% appearing once. The sequencing input was blood. These TCRs come from a woman aged 40-49 years with Graves' ophthalmopathy. CDR3s include the opening cysteine and the closing phenylalanine or tryptophan. D genes are given only for firm matches. The size of a clone is reported for some rows only, either as once, few or many, or as a class for expanded clones.

D gene,V gene,J gene,clone size,CDR3 DNA,CDR3 protein
-,TRBV29-1,TRBJ2-7,many,TGCAGCGTTGAAGGAGGGGGGAACGAGCAGTACTTC,CSVEGGGNEQYF
-,TRBV6-1,TRBJ1-1,-,TGTGCCAGCAGATCTTCTTACAGGGCCACTGAAGCTTTCTTT,CASRSSYRATEAFF
-,TRBV2,TRBJ2-7,few,TGTGCCAGCAGTGAAGGGCAGGAGGATAGCTACGAGCAGTACTTC,CASSEGQEDSYEQYF
-,TRBV27,TRBJ2-7,many,TGTGCCAGCAGTTTAATGACTGACTACGAGCAGTACTTC,CASSLMTDYEQYF
-,TRBV9,TRBJ1-1,few,TGTGCCAGCAGCCAAATGCCGGGACAGAACACTGAAGCTTTCTTT,CASSQMPGQNTEAFF
TRBD2,TRBV7-8,TRBJ2-2,-,TGTGCCAGCAGCTCCGTGGGAGCGGGAAACACCGGGGAGCTGTTTTTT,CASSSVGAGNTGELFF
TRBD2,TRBV30,TRBJ2-5,-,TGTGCCTGGAGTAACCCCCGGACTAGCCCTCAAGAGACCCAGTACTTC,CAWSNPRTSPQETQYF
TRBD1,TRBV20-1,TRBJ2-5,many,TGCAGTGTGGACCCAAGAGAAGGGACAGGGGATGAGACCCAGTACTTC,CSVDPREGTGDETQYF
TRBD1,TRBV24-1,TRBJ1-1,few,TGTGCCACCAGTGATTCCCCCGGGACAGGGGGCGGTGGAACTTTCTTT,CATSDSPGTGGGGTFF
-,TRBV12-3/TRBV12-4,TRBJ1-3,many,TGTGCCAGCAGTTTCTTTGGGAGCTCTGGAAACACCATATATTTT,CASSFFGSSGNTIYF
-,TRBV12-3/TRBV12-4,TRBJ1-3,many,TGTGCCAGCAGTTTTCCGGTCTCTGGAAACACCATATATTTT,CASSFPVSGNTIYF
-,TRBV27,TRBJ2-2,many,TGTGCCAGCAGTTTACATGGACCTCCCACCGGGGAGCTGTTTTTT,CASSLHGPPTGELFF
TRBD1,TRBV10-3,TRBJ1-2,many,TGTGCCATCAGTAGCCGGGACAGGGGAGAAAACTATGGCTACACCTTC,CAISSRDRGENYGYTF
TRBD2,TRBV28,TRBJ2-7,many,TGTGCCAGCACCCTTGGTCGCGGGAGGGCCTACGAGCAGTACTTC,CASTLGRGRAYEQYF
-,TRBV24-1,TRBJ1-5,many,TGTGCCACCAGTGATTCGGGATCAGGGGAAGGGCCCCAGCATTTT,CATSDSGSGEGPQHF
-,TRBV3-1,TRBJ2-7,-,TGTGCCAGCAGCCAAGATTTGAAGGGCGAGCAGTACTTC,CASSQDLKGEQYF
TRBD1,TRBV6-1,TRBJ1-2,-,TGTGCCAGCAGTCCCGGGACAGCCTCTTATGGCTACACCTTC,CASSPGTASYGYTF
TRBD2,TRBV6-2/TRBV6-3,TRBJ2-7,many,TGTGCCACCTTCAAAGCCGGGACTAGCGGGAGGTTCGGGTACGAGCAGTACTTC,CATFKAGTSGRFGYEQYF
TRBD1,TRBV2,TRBJ2-2,-,TGTGCCAGCAGGGGACAGATGAACACCGGGGAGCTGTTTTTT,CASRGQMNTGELFF
-,TRBV19,TRBJ2-4,many,TGTGCCACTCGGGCACGGTCGGGAAACATTCAGTACTTC,CATRARSGNIQYF
-,TRBV11-2,TRBJ2-2,-,TGTGCCAGCAGCAAACAGGGCATAACGGGGGTCGGGGAGCTGTTTTTT,CASSKQGITGVGELFF
-,TRBV29-1,TRBJ2-7,few,TGCAGCGTTGATGGGGCAGAGAGCTCCTACGAGCAGTACTTC,CSVDGAESSYEQYF
TRBD1,TRBV6-2/TRBV6-3,TRBJ2-4,-,TGTGCCAGCACTCCACAGGGGGCCAAAAACATTCAGTACTTC,CASTPQGAKNIQYF
TRBD2,TRBV7-2,TRBJ2-7,few,TGTGCCAGCAGCCCTTACGGGGGGGGGTCCTACGAGCAGTACTTC,CASSPYGGGSYEQYF
-,TRBV4-1,TRBJ1-5,-,TGCGCCAGCAGCCCCTTTTGGGGAGTTGGGCAGCCCCAGCATTTT,CASSPFWGVGQPQHF
TRBD2,TRBV6-2/TRBV6-3,TRBJ2-2,many,TGTGCCACACTCACCGGGACTAAGAACACCGGGGAGCTGTTTTTT,CATLTGTKNTGELFF
-,TRBV20-1,TRBJ2-2,many,TGCAGTGCTAGTAAGGTTGGCGTCGGGGAGCTGTTTTTT,CSASKVGVGELFF
-,TRBV4-1,TRBJ1-1,many,TGCGCCAGCAGCCAAGCGACCTACACTGAAGCTTTCTTT,CASSQATYTEAFF
-,TRBV5-1,TRBJ2-7,many,TGCGCCAGCAGCTTTCGGCCCCAGCAGGCTGACCCCTACGAGCAGTACTTC,CASSFRPQQADPYEQYF
TRBD2,TRBV7-2,TRBJ2-7,many,TGTGCCAGCAGCTTCCAGGCGGGAGGGCCGAGCGAGCAGTACTTC,CASSFQAGGPSEQYF
TRBD2,TRBV5-1,TRBJ2-4,-,TGCGCCAGCAGCTTGGTTCGCAGCGGGGCTTCGGGAAACACTCAGTACTTC,CASSLVRSGASGNTQYF
-,TRBV28,TRBJ1-1,many,TGTGCCAGCAGCTTAGAGTTTACTGAAGCTTTCTTT,CASSLEFTEAFF
-,TRBV6-1,TRBJ1-2,-,TGTGCCAGCAGTGAAGAGAGGCTCTATGGCTACACCTTC,CASSEERLYGYTF
-,TRBV27,TRBJ2-7,few,TGTGCCAGCAGTTTTCGTAAGAGCTCCTACGAGCAGTACTTC,CASSFRKSSYEQYF
-,TRBV27,TRBJ2-4,-,TGTGCCAGCAGTCCATCCGGGTTTAGAGGGACCAAAAACATTCAGTACTTC,CASSPSGFRGTKNIQYF
TRBD2,TRBV6-2/TRBV6-3,TRBJ2-2,many,TGTGCCAGCAGACCGGGGGAAGCGGGACTTCTCACGAACACCGGGGAGCTGTTTTTT,CASRPGEAGLLTNTGELFF
-,TRBV20-1,TRBJ2-5,many,TGCAGTGCTAGAGTGGCCAGTGACCTCATGGGGACCCAGTACTTC,CSARVASDLMGTQYF
TRBD2,TRBV5-1,TRBJ2-7,few,TGCGCCAGCAGCCCTGCGGGGGGGCGGGACGACTACGAGCAGTACTTC,CASSPAGGRDDYEQYF
-,TRBV29-1,TRBJ2-7,-,TGCAGCGTTGAAGATCCCGGAGAGCAGCACTTC,CSVEDPGEQHF
TRBD1,TRBV14,TRBJ2-7,many,TGTGCCAGCAGCCAAGATCCCCGACGACAGGGGGCGAACGAGCAGTACTTC,CASSQDPRRQGANEQYF
-,TRBV4-3,TRBJ2-4,many,TGCGCCAGCAGCCAAGGGCCCAGGGGAAACATTCAGTACTTC,CASSQGPRGNIQYF
-,TRBV2,TRBJ1-1,few,TGTGCCAGTAGCGGGGACGGAATACTCACTGAAGCTTTCTTT,CASSGDGILTEAFF
-,TRBV6-1,TRBJ1-1,many,TGTGCCAGCAGGTCCCAGACGGGCAACACTGAAGCTTTCTTT,CASRSQTGNTEAFF
-,TRBV27,TRBJ2-4,-,TGTGCCAGCAGTCACCGAGCCAGGGGGGAAGCCAAAAACATTCAGTACTTC,CASSHRARGEAKNIQYF
-,TRBV19,TRBJ1-5,many,TGTGCCAGTAGGGAAGAGGGTCAGCCCCAGCATTTT,CASREEGQPQHF
TRBD1,TRBV19,TRBJ1-5,few,TGTGCCAGTAGTCACGGACAGGGGCTTCCGCCCCAGCATTTT,CASSHGQGLPPQHF
-,TRBV12-3/TRBV12-4,TRBJ2-7,many,TGTGCCAGCAGTTTTGGCGGTCGCCGATACTTC,CASSFGGRRYF
TRBD1,TRBV28,TRBJ2-4,many,TGTGCCAGCAGTACGACAGGGGGGAACATTCAGTACTTC,CASSTTGGNIQYF